This T cell receptor beta chain was found in a study of blood T cells in healthy people across ages. Study findings and constraints: Per-million-T-cell TCR beta diversity fell roughly linearly with age. CMV status of donors was not determined, possibly confounding expanded clonotype changes.

This clonotype was recorded many times. The antigen is unknown. Each sample used at least 6 million PBMCs. J lost 6 bases, V lost 5 bases, and 9 bases had no gene match. CDR3 size: 15 residues. For the second PCR, which ran for about 7 to 12 cycles, a sample-barcoded 5' primer and a J-beta primer mix were used. Every individual sample yielded 3 million or more paired-end reads (each containing CDR3). TCRdb fed the 5' RACE reads into MiXCR, producing one record per CDR3 protein. This sample has about 670,000 distinct CDR3 sequences, with around 50% found just once. Sequencing input: blood. The sequence was collected from a woman of 80 years or more in good health. The gene calls are TRBV12-3 or TRBV12-4 and TRBJ2-3; TRBD2 agrees at 9 bases. The CDR3 here is CASSPTSGPEDTQYF. The CDR3 DNA sequence: TGTGCCAGCAGTCCTACTAGCGGGCCCGAGGATACGCAGTATTTT.